This T cell receptor (beta chain) was observed in a study of OX40 agonist ivuxolimab in advanced cancers. This clone was recorded only once. Its cognate antigen is unknown. Study-level results: No antigen was identified for the clonally expanded peripheral T cells. CD8+ T cells (on average) carried more expanded clones than CD4+ T cells.

The CDR3 consists of 14 residues. J was trimmed by 4 bases and V by 4 bases; bases with no gene match: 6. Per the germline V gene, CDR1 is SGHDT and CDR2 is YYEEEE. The assay was immunoSEQ multiplex PCR, and TCRdb's table has in-frame clones only and misses some. The data contain 90,000 to 100,000 clones, 91% of them seen just once; the ten biggest clones take up around 2.5%. The rearrangement links TRBV5-6 to TRBJ1-2; the match to TRBD1 covers 8 bases. This TCR derives from an adult with an advanced solid tumor such as melanoma, head and neck, liver or kidney cancer. Sequences were derived from CD4+ or CD8+ T cells sorted from blood, sampled in a trial of the OX40 agonist ivuxolimab. The CDR3 reads CASSLGTGSYGYTF. CDR3 nucleotides: TGTGCCAGCAGCCTTGGGACAGGTTCCTATGGCTACACCTTC.